This T cell receptor beta chain was identified in a study of T cells in Graves' hyperthyroidism and ophthalmopathy. Whole-study findings and limits: Model-based prediction identified ophthalmopathy a median 6.5 months prior to its onset. Also found in blood were most expanded thyroid clonotypes above 0.001.

Germline assignment: CDR1 MNHNS and CDR2 SASEGT. This CDR3 contains 14 residues. Trimming removed 0 bases from V and 3 bases from J, with 5 bases in between. PBMCs were collected from an approximately 9.3 ml volume of fresh peripheral blood. TCR beta CDR3 regions were amplified from RNA transcripts. The primer set for the first-round RT-PCR of the TCR CDR3 was HTBI. Each CDR3 protein gets one entry after TCRdb re-called the multiplex PCR reads with MiXCR. The sample consists of around 620,000 distinct CDR3 sequences, about a sixth of them appearing once. This clonotype was seen repeatedly, ten times or more. No antigen is known for it.

This rearrangement joins TRBV6-1 to TRBJ2-2; D may be TRBD2 (5 bases). The material sequenced was blood. This sequence originates from a woman aged 25 to 39 with Graves' hyperthyroidism. This CDR3 is CASSEAGDTGELFF. The CDR3 DNA follows: TGTGCCAGCAGTGAAGCGGGAGACACCGGGGAGCTGTTTTTT.